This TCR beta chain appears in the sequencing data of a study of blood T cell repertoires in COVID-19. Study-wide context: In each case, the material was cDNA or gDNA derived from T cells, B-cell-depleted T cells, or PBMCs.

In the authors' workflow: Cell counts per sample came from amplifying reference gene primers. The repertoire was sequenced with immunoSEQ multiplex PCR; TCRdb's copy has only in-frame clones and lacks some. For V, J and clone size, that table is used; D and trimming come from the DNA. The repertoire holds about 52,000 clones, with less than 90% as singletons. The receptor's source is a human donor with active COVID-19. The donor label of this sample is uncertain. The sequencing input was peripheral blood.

CDR3 nucleotide sequence: TGTGCCACCCATAGTAACAGGGGCCGAGGTAATGAGCAGTTCTTC. This sequence encodes CATHSNRGRGNEQFF. The rearrangement links TRBV24-1 to TRBJ2-1, with 7 nucleotides matching TRBD1. The CDR3 is made up of 15 amino acids. Germline V gene sequence: CDR1 KGHDR, CDR2 SFDVKD. Losses at the gene ends were 9 bases for V and 7 bases for J; bases not matched to a gene: 14.